The present T cell receptor beta chain was sequenced within a study of shared clonotypes between healthy human individuals. Study results and caveats: Naive subsets typically showed greater estimated richness than memory subsets.

This CDR3 is built from 16 residues. The V end was cut by 6 bases, the J end by 7 bases, with 22 bases between. The germline V gene encodes CDR1 SGHTS and CDR2 YDEGEE. Deep level was the assay's run setting. The data were produced by immunoSEQ multiplex PCR, yet TCRdb's version contains in-frame clones alone and is incomplete. The repertoire holds about 1.4 million clones, roughly 96% seen once, with 1% to 1.5% in the top ten. Regarding this clone: What it recognizes is unknown.

J is TRBJ2-2 and V is TRBV5-8; D possibly corresponds to TRBD1 (6 bases). Sequenced sample: naive CD4+ T cells sorted from blood. Subset denoted: CD45RA+ positively selected. This TCR was recovered from a man aged 25 to 40 in good health. CDR3 sequence: CASTMTQGGIDGELFF. The CDR3 coding sequence is TGTGCCAGCACCATGACACAGGGTGGGATCGACGGGGAGCTGTTTTTT.